This T cell receptor (beta chain) was sequenced during a study of T-cell reconstitution after alpha-beta-depleted transplantation in children. Whole-study findings and limits: About two months after transplant, alpha-beta T cells reportedly came from several hundred expanded graft clones. T-cell counts and diversity at one year following transplant were attributed mainly to newly produced T cells.

During its preparation, the TCRbeta library received unique molecular identifiers. TCRdb reprocessed the PCR reads with MiXCR, giving one entry per CDR3 protein. Here the sample spans about 980,000 distinct CDR3 sequences, about 30% being singletons. There are a few counts of this clonotype. Its antigen is still unknown. This clonotype originated in a boy under two years old who had a stem cell transplant for SCID, so the T cells may come from the graft donor. The sequencing used PBMCs, mostly from graft donor cells, collected 360 days after TCRalphabeta/CD19-depleted stem cell transplant.

The CDR3 coding sequence is TGTGCCACCAGTGATTCCCCCCCTTACGGGGCTGAGCAGTTCTTC. It translates to CATSDSPPYGAEQFF. This rearrangement joins TRBV24-1 to TRBJ2-1; D is tentatively TRBD1 or TRBD2 (5 bases each). The germline gives CDR1 KGHDR, CDR2 SFDVKD. This CDR3 is built from 15 residues. V lost 2 bases and J 9 bases, leaving 16 bases between the germline ends.